Following are 16 T cell receptor beta chains from one sample sequenced in a study of blood T cell repertoires in COVID-19. Measured with immunoSEQ multiplex PCR; TCRdb has only the in-frame clones, and not every one. The sample shows 200,000 or so clones, 65% to 85% of them seen only once. The sample was peripheral blood. All receptors come from an elderly woman with acute or convalescent COVID-19.

V usage is TRBV4-3 and J usage is TRBJ2-7; tentative D call: TRBD1 (6 bases). The germline V gene has CDR1 LGHNA and CDR2 YSLEER. The CDR3 covers 14 residues. V lost 1 base, J lost 7 bases, and 14 bases lay in between. Here the CDR3 reads CASSQAQFQGEQYF. The CDR3 nucleotides are TGCGCCAGCAGCCAAGCTCAGTTCCAGGGGGAGCAGTACTTC.

The gene calls are TRBV11-2 and TRBJ2-4; 9 bases fit TRBD1. The CDR3 has 14 amino acids. J gave up 3 bases and V 3 bases, and 0 bases lay outside the gene matches. Germline V CDR1 and CDR2: SGHAT, FQNNGV. CDR3 sequence: CASSLDRGKNIQYF. CDR3 nucleotides: TGTGCCAGCAGCTTGGACAGGGGCAAAAACATTCAGTACTTC.

J is TRBJ1-2 and V is TRBV4-3; 9 bases agree with TRBD1. Germline CDR1 reads LGHNA; CDR2 reads YSLEER. The CDR3 runs to 15 residues. J gave up 8 bases and V 0 bases, and 7 bases lay outside the gene matches. The CDR3 sequence: CASSQDLQGARGYTF. The CDR3 DNA reads TGCGCCAGCAGCCAAGATCTACAGGGGGCGAGGGGCTACACCTTC.

CDR3 sequence reads: CASPPGGRTEAFF. CDR3 coding DNA: TGTGCCAGCCCCCCAGGAGGGAGGACTGAAGCTTTCTTT. The chain couples TRBV6-5 to TRBJ1-1, with no clear D. Trimming removed 8 bases from V and 5 bases from J, with 15 bases in between. CDR3 length equals 13 residues. Germline CDR1 and CDR2: MNHEY and SVGAGI.

The chain links TRBV7-9 to TRBJ1-1; perhaps TRBD1 as D (5 bases). Trimming removed 1 base from V and 3 bases from J, with 12 bases in between. The germline gives CDR1 SEHNR, CDR2 FQNEAQ (reference sequence). This CDR3 has 15 amino acids. The CDR3 coding sequence is TGTGCCAGCAGCTTAGACCCTTCAGGGTACACTGAAGCTTTCTTT. It encodes CASSLDPSGYTEAFF.

The CDR3 spells CASSFGQGYEQYF. The CDR3 DNA sequence: TGTGCCAGCAGTTTCGGACAGGGTTACGAGCAGTACTTC. The rearrangement joins TRBV27 to TRBJ2-7, with 8 bases that match TRBD1. The V gene end was trimmed by 3 bases and the J gene end by 4 bases; junction bases not matched to a gene: 2. Germline assignment: CDR1 MNHEY and CDR2 SMNVEV (reference sequence). The CDR3 consists of 13 residues.

V gene TRBV4-3 combines with J gene TRBJ1-2; 7 bases map to TRBD1. The length of the CDR3 is 13 residues. The germline CDR1 and CDR2 sequences are LGHNA and YSLEER. Germline trimming cut 4 bases from V and 7 bases from J; bases unmatched to any gene: 6. The DNA of the CDR3 is TGCGCCAGCAGCCTCGAGGGGGCGGGTGGCTACACCTTC. Its protein product is CASSLEGAGGYTF.

This chain links TRBV5-8 with TRBJ2-3; 7 nucleotides align to TRBD2. The ends lost 3 bases at V and 5 bases at J; junction bases unmatched: 6. The CDR3 length is 14 residues. Germline CDR1 and CDR2: SGHTS and YDEGEE. Here the CDR3 reads CASSSRLAEDTQYF. CDR3 nucleotide sequence: TGTGCCAGCAGCTCGAGGCTAGCGGAAGATACGCAGTATTTT.

The chain carries TRBV4-2 and TRBJ2-1; 9 positions agree with TRBD2. With 0 bases clipped from V and 6 bases from J, the junction kept 9 bases outside the gene matches. CDR3 length: 17 amino acids. The germline CDR1 and CDR2 sequences are LGHNA and YNFKEQ. As DNA, the CDR3 is TGTGCCAGCAGCCAAGATAGGGCGGGAGGGCCGAGCAATGAGCAGTTCTTC. This sequence encodes CASSQDRAGGPSNEQFF.

This clone has a single count. The genes are TRBV23-1 and TRBJ1-2, with D uncertain. TRBV23-1 is designated an ORF whose function remains uncertain. This CDR3 is built from 13 residues. Trimming stripped 8 bases from V and 8 bases from J, with 18 bases between. DNA for the CDR3: TGCGCCAGCCCTCGGGGAGGCTTGAGGGGCTACACCTTC. It codes for CASPRGGLRGYTF.

This clone was recorded once. The J gene is TRBJ1-2, the V gene TRBV6-5; tentatively, D is TRBD1 (5 bases). This CDR3 region has 13 residues. The V gene's germline CDR1 is MNHEY and CDR2 SVGAGI. Trimming cost V 2 bases and J 6 bases, with 10 bases left between them. For the CDR3, the DNA is TGTGCCAGCAGTTACCCGGGGGGGGATGGCTACACCTTC. Encoded protein: CASSYPGGDGYTF.

This clone was counted between two and nine times. The chain is built from TRBV7-9 and TRBJ1-6, with D unresolved. CDR3 size: 14 residues. V was clipped by 5 bases and J by 10 bases, with 15 bases between them. The germline V gene encodes CDR1 SEHNR and CDR2 FQNEAQ (reference sequence). CDR3 bases: TGTGCCAGCAGCGCTCCCCGGAGCGGGTCACCCCTCCACTTT. Its protein is CASSAPRSGSPLHF.

The chain has TRBV6-4 and TRBJ1-2; D unresolved. The germline gives CDR1 MRHNA, CDR2 SNTAGT. The V end lost 2 bases, the J end lost 0 bases, and 4 bases lay between the germline ends. The CDR3 runs to 13 residues. For the CDR3, the DNA is TGTGCCAGCAGTGACCCTCCTAACTATGGCTACACCTTC. As protein: CASSDPPNYGYTF.

The chain has TRBV7-6 and TRBJ2-7; 7 bases line up with TRBD1. This CDR3 is built from 13 residues. Trimming removed 8 bases from V and 5 bases from J; junction bases left unmatched: 9. In germline, CDR1 is SGHVS, CDR2 FNYEAQ. The CDR3, as DNA: TGTGCCAGCGGTGGACAGGCCGGGAACGAGCAGTACTTC. The encoded protein is CASGGQAGNEQYF.

V and J are TRBV4-2 and TRBJ2-5; 8 nucleotides agree with TRBD2. The J segment lost 7 bases and the V segment lost 1 base, leaving 11 bases of the junction unmatched. The CDR3 has 16 amino acids. CDR1 LGHNA and CDR2 YNFKEQ come from the germline V gene. The CDR3 nucleotides read TGTGCCAGCAGCCAAGCTAGGACTAGCTCCGGAGGGACCCAGTACTTC. Its translation: CASSQARTSSGGTQYF.

The chain joins TRBV23-1 to TRBJ2-5; possibly TRBD1 for D (5 bases). TRBV23-1 is an open reading frame, and its role is uncertain. The CDR3 length is 13 residues. The V end was cut by 3 bases, the J end by 9 bases, with 14 bases between. The CDR3 DNA is TGCGCCAGCAGTCACGGGCCCCAAGGGGCCCAGTACTTC. This translates into CASSHGPQGAQYF.